This TCR beta chain was identified during a study of spatial heterogeneity in lung cancer. Germline CDR1 and CDR2: MGHRA and YSYEKL. Trimming pared 2 bases from V and 5 bases from J, leaving 16 bases between. This CDR3 spans 15 amino acids. The time point was: sample taken at primary tumor resection. Without sorting, whole RNA was sequenced from tumor, nontumor lung or frozen PBMC. This clonotype was seen at least ten times. TCRdb re-called the 5' RACE reads with MiXCR, one entry per CDR3 protein. This table holds some 47,000 distinct CDR3 sequences, 7.5% to 8% found once. The clonotype originates from a female donor with early-stage non-small cell lung cancer. The V call is TRBV4-1, the J call TRBJ2-7; D might be TRBD1 (5 bases). The input for sequencing was PBMCs, taken at surgery. CDR3: CASSQFRSREDEQYF. In nucleotides, the CDR3 is TGCGCCAGCAGCCAATTTAGGAGCAGGGAAGACGAGCAGTACTTC.